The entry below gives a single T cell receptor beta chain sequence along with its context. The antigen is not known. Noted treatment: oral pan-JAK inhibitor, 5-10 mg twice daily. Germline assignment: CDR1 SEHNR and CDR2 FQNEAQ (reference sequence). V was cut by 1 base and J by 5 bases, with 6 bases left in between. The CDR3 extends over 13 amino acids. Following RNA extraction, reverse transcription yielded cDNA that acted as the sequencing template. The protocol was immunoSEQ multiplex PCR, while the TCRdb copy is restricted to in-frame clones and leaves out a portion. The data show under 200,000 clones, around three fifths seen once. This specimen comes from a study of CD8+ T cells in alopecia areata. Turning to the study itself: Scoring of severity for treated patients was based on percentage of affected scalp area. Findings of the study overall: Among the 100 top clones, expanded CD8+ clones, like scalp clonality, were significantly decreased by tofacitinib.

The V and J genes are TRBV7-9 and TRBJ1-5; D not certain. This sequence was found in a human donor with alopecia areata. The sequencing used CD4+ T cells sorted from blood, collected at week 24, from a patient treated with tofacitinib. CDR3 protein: CASSLGTYQPQHF. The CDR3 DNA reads TGTGCCAGCAGCTTAGGGACCTATCAGCCCCAGCATTTT.